This is a list of T cell receptor beta chains from one sample in a study of human thymus T cells. TCRdb's table, derived via immunoSEQ multiplex PCR, lists solely in-frame clones and lacks some. Here the sample spans under 70,000 clones, nearly 95% being singletons. Material for sequencing was blood. These TCRs come from a boy younger than two with a congenital heart defect but otherwise immunologically healthy. Both conserved end residues are trimmed from each CDR3. The order of the fields is CDR3 length, V gene, J gene, CDR3 protein.

length: 11; V: TRBV6-5; J: TRBJ2-5; CDR3: ATHRDKQETQY
length: 16; V: TRBV27; J: TRBJ2-7; CDR3: ASSLSRGPGQGSYEQY
length: 13; V: TRBV5-4; J: TRBJ2-5; CDR3: ASSAESGIGETQY
length: 14; V: TRBV19; J: TRBJ1-2; CDR3: ASSIEGFGLNYGYT
length: 14; V: TRBV6-1; J: TRBJ2-1; CDR3: ASSEAVFSSYNEQF
length: 13; V: TRBV4-3; J: TRBJ2-3; CDR3: ASSQDSSGTDTQY
length: 11; V: TRBV19; J: TRBJ2-3; CDR3: ASSPGSTDTQY
length: 12; V: TRBV7-2; J: TRBJ2-7; CDR3: ASSFRGPSYEQY
length: 12; V: TRBV19; J: TRBJ2-1; CDR3: ASSIDRANNEQF
length: 11; V: TRBV5-1; J: TRBJ2-5; CDR3: ASTGTWQETQY
length: 12; V: TRBV4-2; J: TRBJ2-5; CDR3: ASSQDRRQETQY
length: 12; V: TRBV10-3; J: TRBJ2-7; CDR3: AISERQGAYEQY
length: 13; V: TRBV6-5; J: TRBJ2-1; CDR3: ASRDPGLGHDEQF
length: 11; V: TRBV14; J: TRBJ1-2; CDR3: ASSPRLVDGYT
length: 12; V: TRBV7-2; J: TRBJ2-1; CDR3: ASSWRRSYNEQF
length: 9; V: TRBV29-1; J: TRBJ2-1; CDR3: SVEGVNEQF
length: 12; V: TRBV4-1; J: TRBJ1-1; CDR3: ASSQAGGNTEAF
length: 10; V: TRBV10-1; J: TRBJ2-3; CDR3: ASSESTDTQY
length: 12; V: TRBV5-6; J: TRBJ1-2; CDR3: ASSFGQVNYGYT
length: 12; V: TRBV7-9; J: TRBJ2-7; CDR3: ASSQRTGPYEQY
length: 13; V: TRBV2; J: TRBJ2-1; CDR3: ASYNPGQGNNEQF
length: 11; V: TRBV5-1; J: TRBJ2-1; CDR3: ASSLGRPNEQF
length: 10; V: TRBV28; J: TRBJ2-3; CDR3: ASSLQGDTQY
length: 12; V: TRBV5-4; J: TRBJ1-2; CDR3: ASSLYGGAGGYT
length: 13; V: TRBV6-6; J: TRBJ2-7; CDR3: ASSYSGQGVGEQY
length: 11; V: TRBV29-1; J: TRBJ1-1; CDR3: SVGGQRNTEAF
length: 13; V: TRBV6-1; J: TRBJ2-1; CDR3: ATRLAGGPGNEQF
length: 12; V: TRBV7-9; J: TRBJ1-1; CDR3: ASSGPQLNTEAF
length: 13; V: TRBV25-1; J: TRBJ2-7; CDR3: ARVPGGFFSYEQY
length: 16; V: TRBV6-1; J: TRBJ2-7; CDR3: ASSGGLDANRVYYEQY
length: 15; V: TRBV10-3; J: TRBJ2-3; CDR3: AISESGLAGGRNTQY
length: 14; V: TRBV4-3; J: TRBJ1-5; CDR3: ASSQGTGGEFQPQH
length: 13; V: TRBV4-3; J: TRBJ1-4; CDR3: ASSQDRGLRGKLF
length: 11; V: TRBV27; J: TRBJ2-1; CDR3: ASSLTSRSEQF
length: 17; V: TRBV5-6; J: TRBJ2-3; CDR3: ASSFDRLAGALGADTQY
length: 12; V: TRBV28; J: TRBJ1-4; CDR3: ASTPRWTNEKLF
length: 11; V: TRBV5-4; J: TRBJ2-5; CDR3: ASSNRGQETQY
length: 15; V: TRBV2; J: TRBJ2-7; CDR3: ASSEWELAGAGYEQY
length: 14; V: TRBV6-5; J: TRBJ1-2; CDR3: ASSYSLWPANYGYT
length: 11; V: TRBV7-9; J: TRBJ1-6; CDR3: ASSFGFNSPLH
length: 10; V: TRBV5-1; J: TRBJ1-2; CDR3: ASSSQGSGYT
length: 12; V: TRBV4-1; J: TRBJ1-6; CDR3: ASSQFRVNSPLH
length: 11; V: TRBV28; J: TRBJ2-5; CDR3: ASSLTDRETQY
length: 13; V: TRBV28; J: TRBJ2-7; CDR3: ASSFPGLSAYEQY
length: 9; V: TRBV28; J: TRBJ2-3; CDR3: ASSNADTQY
length: 13; V: TRBV5-1; J: TRBJ1-4; CDR3: ASSPGTWGNEKLF
length: 10; V: TRBV7-9; J: TRBJ2-1; CDR3: ASSLISNEQF
length: 13; V: TRBV7-6; J: TRBJ2-1; CDR3: ASSLAQQGTNEQF
length: 13; V: TRBV6-1; J: TRBJ2-5; CDR3: ASLLFHRGRETQY
length: 13; V: TRBV5-1; J: TRBJ2-5; CDR3: ASSLAVGLWETQY
length: 13; V: TRBV29-1; J: TRBJ2-5; CDR3: SVVIGAGAKETQY
length: 13; V: TRBV5-1; J: TRBJ2-1; CDR3: ASSLGDRLMDEQF
length: 12; V: TRBV5-1; J: TRBJ2-5; CDR3: ASSFGGNQETQY
length: 12; V: TRBV7-9; J: TRBJ2-2; CDR3: ASSWGQGAGELF
length: 14; V: TRBV5-4; J: TRBJ2-2; CDR3: ASSPVSGSNTGELF
length: 12; V: TRBV21-1; J: TRBJ1-5; CDR3: ASSVRISNQPQH
length: 11; V: TRBV6-6; J: TRBJ2-1; CDR3: ASSYSTDNEQF